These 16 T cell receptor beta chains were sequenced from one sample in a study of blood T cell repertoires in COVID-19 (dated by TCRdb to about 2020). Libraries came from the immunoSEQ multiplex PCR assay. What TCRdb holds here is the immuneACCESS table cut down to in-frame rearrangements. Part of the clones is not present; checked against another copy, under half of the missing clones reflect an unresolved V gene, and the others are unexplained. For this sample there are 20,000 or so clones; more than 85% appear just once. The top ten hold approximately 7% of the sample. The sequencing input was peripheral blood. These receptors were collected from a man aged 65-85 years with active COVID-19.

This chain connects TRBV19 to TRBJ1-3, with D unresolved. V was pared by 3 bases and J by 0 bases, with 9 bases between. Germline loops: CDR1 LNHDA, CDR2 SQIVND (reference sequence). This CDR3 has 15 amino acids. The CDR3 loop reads CASSIFRSSGNTIYF. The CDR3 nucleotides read TGTGCCAGTAGTATCTTCAGAAGCTCTGGAAACACCATATATTTT.

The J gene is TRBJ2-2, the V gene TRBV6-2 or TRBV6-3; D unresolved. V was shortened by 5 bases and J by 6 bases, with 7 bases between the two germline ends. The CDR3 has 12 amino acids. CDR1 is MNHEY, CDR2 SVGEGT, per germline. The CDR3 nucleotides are TGTGCCAGCAGTGTTGAGGCCGGGGAGCTGTTTTTT. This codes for CASSVEAGELFF.

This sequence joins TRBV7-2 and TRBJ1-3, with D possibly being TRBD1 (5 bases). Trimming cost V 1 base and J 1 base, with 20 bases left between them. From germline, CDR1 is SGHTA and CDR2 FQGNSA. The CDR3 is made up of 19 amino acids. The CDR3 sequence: CASSLVGLHSGGSGNTIYF. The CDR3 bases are TGTGCCAGCAGCTTAGTCGGGCTACATTCCGGGGGGTCTGGAAACACCATATATTTT.

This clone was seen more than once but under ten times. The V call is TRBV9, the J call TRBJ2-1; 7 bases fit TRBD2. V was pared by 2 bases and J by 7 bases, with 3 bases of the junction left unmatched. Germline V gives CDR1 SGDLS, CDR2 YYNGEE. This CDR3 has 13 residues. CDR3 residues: CASSVTSMNEQFF. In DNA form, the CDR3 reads TGTGCCAGCAGCGTGACTAGCATGAATGAGCAGTTCTTC.

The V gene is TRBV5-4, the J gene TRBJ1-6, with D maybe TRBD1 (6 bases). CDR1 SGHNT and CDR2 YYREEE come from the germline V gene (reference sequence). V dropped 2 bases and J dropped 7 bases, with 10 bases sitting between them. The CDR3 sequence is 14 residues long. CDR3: CASSFTGRNSPLHF. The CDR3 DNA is TGTGCCAGCAGCTTTACAGGGCGAAATTCACCCCTCCACTTT. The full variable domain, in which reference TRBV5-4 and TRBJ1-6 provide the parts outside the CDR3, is ETGVTQSPTHLIKTRGQQVTLRCSSQSGHNTVSWYQQALGQGPQFIFQYYREEENGRGNFPPRFSGLQFPNYSSELNVNALELDDSALYLCASSFTGRNSPLHFGNGTRLTVT.

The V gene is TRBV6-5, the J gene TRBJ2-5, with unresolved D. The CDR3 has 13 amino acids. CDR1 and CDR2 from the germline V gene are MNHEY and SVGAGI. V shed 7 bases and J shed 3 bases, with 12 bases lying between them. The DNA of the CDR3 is TGTGCCAGCACCAGGCAGCAGAAAGAGACCCAGTACTTC. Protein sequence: CASTRQQKETQYF.

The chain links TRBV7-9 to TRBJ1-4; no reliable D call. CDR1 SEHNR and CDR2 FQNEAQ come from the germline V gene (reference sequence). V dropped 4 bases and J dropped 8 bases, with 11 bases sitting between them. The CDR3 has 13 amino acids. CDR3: CASSYSPSEKLFF. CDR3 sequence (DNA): TGTGCCAGCAGCTACAGCCCAAGCGAAAAACTGTTTTTT.

CDR3 protein: CAWSVDRDQPQHF. Written as DNA, the CDR3 is TGTGCCTGGAGTGTGGACAGGGATCAGCCCCAGCATTTT. V and J are TRBV30 and TRBJ1-5; 8 bases are shared with TRBD1. This CDR3 spans 13 amino acids. The trim removed 0 bases at V and 5 bases at J, leaving 0 bases unmatched. The germline gives CDR1 GTSNPN, CDR2 SVGIG (reference sequence).

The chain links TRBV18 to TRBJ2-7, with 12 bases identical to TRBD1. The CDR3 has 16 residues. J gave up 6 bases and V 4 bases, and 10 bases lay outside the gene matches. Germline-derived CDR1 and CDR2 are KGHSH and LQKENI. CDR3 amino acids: CASSLGSGTGGFEQYF. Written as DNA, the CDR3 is TGTGCCAGCTCACTAGGATCCGGGACAGGGGGCTTCGAGCAGTACTTC.

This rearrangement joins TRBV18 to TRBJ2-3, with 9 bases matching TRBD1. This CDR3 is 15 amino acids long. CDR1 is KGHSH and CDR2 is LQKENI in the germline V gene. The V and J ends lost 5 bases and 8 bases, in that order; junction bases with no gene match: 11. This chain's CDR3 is CASSNGGQGFGTQYF. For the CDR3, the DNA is TGTGCCAGCTCAAATGGTGGACAGGGGTTTGGTACGCAGTATTTT.

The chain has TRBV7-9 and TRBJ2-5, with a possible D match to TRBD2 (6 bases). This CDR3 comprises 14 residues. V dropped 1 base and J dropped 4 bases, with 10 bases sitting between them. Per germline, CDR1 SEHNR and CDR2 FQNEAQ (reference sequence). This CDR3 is CASSLGGVGETQYF. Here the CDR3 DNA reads TGTGCCAGCAGCTTAGGCGGGGTAGGAGAGACCCAGTACTTC.

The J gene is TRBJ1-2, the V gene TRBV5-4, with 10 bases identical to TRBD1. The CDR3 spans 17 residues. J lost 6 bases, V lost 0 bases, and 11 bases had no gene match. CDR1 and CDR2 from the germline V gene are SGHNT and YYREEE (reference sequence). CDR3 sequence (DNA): TGTGCCAGCAGCTTGGCCTTGGGACAGGGGACGCTCCATGGCTACACCTTC. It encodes CASSLALGQGTLHGYTF.

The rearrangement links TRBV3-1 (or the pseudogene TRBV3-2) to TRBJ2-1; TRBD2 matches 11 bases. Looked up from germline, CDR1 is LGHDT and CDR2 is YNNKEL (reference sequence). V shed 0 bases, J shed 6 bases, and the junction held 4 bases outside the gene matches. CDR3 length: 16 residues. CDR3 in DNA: TGTGCCAGCAGCCAAGATAACGGACTAGCGGGCAATGAGCAGTTCTTC. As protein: CASSQDNGLAGNEQFF.

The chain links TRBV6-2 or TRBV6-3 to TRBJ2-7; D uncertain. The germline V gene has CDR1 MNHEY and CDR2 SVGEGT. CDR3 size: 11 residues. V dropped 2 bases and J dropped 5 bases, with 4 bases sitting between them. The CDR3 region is CASSYGHEQYF. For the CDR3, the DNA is TGTGCCAGCAGTTACGGCCACGAGCAGTACTTC.

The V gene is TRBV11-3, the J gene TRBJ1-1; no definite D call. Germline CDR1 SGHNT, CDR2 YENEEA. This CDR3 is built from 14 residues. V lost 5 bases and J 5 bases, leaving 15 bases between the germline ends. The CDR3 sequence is CASSQAGVGTEAFF. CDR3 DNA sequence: TGTGCCAGCAGCCAGGCCGGGGTTGGGACTGAAGCTTTCTTT.

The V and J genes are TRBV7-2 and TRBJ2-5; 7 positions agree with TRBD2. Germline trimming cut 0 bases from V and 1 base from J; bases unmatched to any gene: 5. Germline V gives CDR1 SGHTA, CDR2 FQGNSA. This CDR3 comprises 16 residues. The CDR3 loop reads CASSLAPRGSQETQYF. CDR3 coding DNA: TGTGCCAGCAGCTTAGCGCCGCGGGGGTCCCAAGAGACCCAGTACTTC.